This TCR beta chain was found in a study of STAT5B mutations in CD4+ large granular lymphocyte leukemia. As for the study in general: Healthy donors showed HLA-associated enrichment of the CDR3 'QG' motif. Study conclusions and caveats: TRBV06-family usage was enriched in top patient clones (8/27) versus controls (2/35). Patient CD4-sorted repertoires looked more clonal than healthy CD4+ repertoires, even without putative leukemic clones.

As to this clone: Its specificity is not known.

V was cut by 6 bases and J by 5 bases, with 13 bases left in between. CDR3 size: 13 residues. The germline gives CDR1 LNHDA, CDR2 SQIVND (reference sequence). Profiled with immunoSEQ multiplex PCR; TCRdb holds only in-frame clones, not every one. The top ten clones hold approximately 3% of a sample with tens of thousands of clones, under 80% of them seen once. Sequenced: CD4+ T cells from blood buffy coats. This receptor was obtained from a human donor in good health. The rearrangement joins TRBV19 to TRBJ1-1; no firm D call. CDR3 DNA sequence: TGTGCCAGTAGGTTTCATCAGATGACTGAAGCTTTCTTT. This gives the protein CASRFHQMTEAFF.